This T cell receptor beta chain was sequenced for a study of cytomegalovirus exposure and HLA in healthy donors. Overall study findings and caveats: In an earlier analysis, about 87% or about 30%: the productive usage of most TCR beta V segments.

A remark on this clone: The antigen is undetermined.

The PCR used 60 Vbeta and 13 Jbeta primers. The assay was immunoSEQ multiplex PCR, and TCRdb's table has in-frame clones only and misses some. The sample records about 120,000 clones, around 77% being singletons. Input material: PBMCs. The TCR sequence derives from a man aged 35 to 55 in good health and CMV-seropositive.

This CDR3 is CASSLGSGGNQPQHF. The CDR3 coding sequence is TGTGCCAGCAGCTTAGGCTCTGGGGGGAATCAGCCCCAGCATTTT. The rearrangement joins TRBV7-8 to TRBJ1-5; a possible D gene is TRBD1 (5 bases). The CDR3 covers 15 residues. Trimming took off 1 base at V and 4 bases at J, with 11 bases between the two ends. CDR1 and CDR2 (germline): SGHVS, FQNEAQ.